This is a list of T cell receptor beta chains from one sample in a study of control samples from healthy donors and cancer patients. Sequencing used immunoSEQ multiplex PCR; TCRdb keeps in-frame clones, though not all of them. The table records about 130,000 clones, around 94% of them present only once. Sample: PBMCs. The source of these receptors is a man in his 60s with colorectal cancer. The CDR3 runs from the conserved cysteine through the conserved F or W. A D gene is named only where the DNA matches it firmly. Where a row states a size, it is once, few, many or the class of an expanded clone; other rows omit it.

j_gene | d_gene | v_gene | abundance | CDR3aa | CDR3nt
TRBJ1-2 | - | TRBV6-5 | - | CASSPSGTGYGYTF | TGTGCCAGCAGCCCCTCGGGCACTGGCTATGGCTACACCTTC
TRBJ2-2 | - | TRBV11-2 | - | CASSSGGRVDTGELFF | TGTGCCAGCAGCTCGGGGGGCCGGGTTGACACCGGGGAGCTGTTTTTT
TRBJ2-5 | - | TRBV4-3 | - | CASSQDHRLSTGGETQYF | TGCGCCAGCAGCCAAGATCACCGACTATCAACGGGTGGGGAGACCCAGTACTTC
TRBJ1-2 | - | TRBV10-3 | - | CAISESGREGGYTF | TGTGCCATCAGTGAGTCCGGCAGGGAGGGCGGCTACACCTTC
TRBJ1-6 | - | TRBV2 | few | CASRREQGSPLDSPLHF | TGTGCCAGCAGGAGGGAACAGGGCTCCCCGTTGGATTCACCCCTCCACTTT
TRBJ1-6 | - | TRBV20-1 | - | CSASEGNSNSPLHF | TGCAGTGCTAGTGAGGGAAATAGTAATTCACCCCTCCACTTT
TRBJ2-7 | - | TRBV6-5 | - | CATLGGSPYEQYF | TGTGCCACCCTTGGAGGTTCACCCTACGAGCAGTACTTC
TRBJ2-3 | TRBD2 | TRBV15 | - | CATSRGTSGGTDTQYF | TGTGCCACCAGCAGAGGCACTAGCGGGGGGACGGATACGCAGTATTTT
TRBJ1-5 | - | TRBV30 | - | CAWSVGFGNQPQHF | TGTGCCTGGAGTGTAGGATTTGGGAATCAGCCCCAGCATTTT
TRBJ1-2 | TRBD1 | TRBV5-4 | once | CASSWDRGLYGYTF | TGTGCCAGCAGCTGGGACAGGGGTCTATATGGCTACACCTTC
TRBJ2-5 | - | TRBV5-8 | - | CASSLVAGLSAETQYF | TGTGCCAGCAGCTTGGTGGCGGGGCTATCAGCCGAGACCCAGTACTTC
TRBJ1-5 | - | TRBV7-2 | - | CASSLGAGNQPQHF | TGTGCCAGCAGCTTAGGGGCGGGCAATCAGCCCCAGCATTTT
TRBJ1-1 | - | TRBV6-2/TRBV6-3 | once | CASSYSRDGTLNTEAFF | TGTGCCAGCAGTTACAGTCGGGACGGAACCCTGAACACTGAAGCTTTCTTT
TRBJ1-6 | TRBD1 | TRBV19 | - | CASSTDRLDSSPLHF | TGTGCCAGTAGTACGGACAGGCTCGACTCTTCACCCCTCCACTTT
TRBJ2-5 | - | TRBV1 | - | CTSSRAGHGTSGGASQETQYF | TGCACCAGCAGCCGGGCCGGCCACGGGACTAGCGGGGGGGCGTCCCAAGAGACCCAGTACTTC
TRBJ2-3 | TRBD1 | TRBV5-5 | - | CASSFQGEDTQYF | TGTGCCAGCAGCTTTCAGGGGGAGGATACGCAGTATTTT
TRBJ1-5 | - | TRBV2 | - | CASSVGQRHQPQHF | TGTGCCAGCAGTGTGGGTCAGCGACATCAGCCCCAGCATTTT
TRBJ2-5 | TRBD1 | TRBV7-2 | - | CASSPSWDRVGETQYF | TGTGCCAGCAGCCCCTCATGGGACAGGGTTGGAGAGACCCAGTACTTC
TRBJ1-1 | - | TRBV5-4 | - | CASSLFRPGRLNTEAFF | TGTGCCAGCAGCTTATTTAGACCGGGACGCCTGAACACTGAAGCTTTCTTT
TRBJ1-1 | - | TRBV7-2 | - | CASSLVGGIGNTEAFF | TGTGCCAGCAGCTTAGTGGGAGGGATCGGGAACACTGAAGCTTTCTTT
TRBJ2-7 | - | TRBV6-1 | - | CASSEGGRGYEQYF | TGTGCCAGCAGTGAAGGGGGGCGCGGCTACGAGCAGTACTTC
TRBJ2-2 | - | TRBV6-2/TRBV6-3 | - | CASSSRVFTNTGELFF | TGTGCCAGCAGTTCCCGGGTGTTTACGAACACCGGGGAGCTGTTTTTT
TRBJ2-1 | - | TRBV10-3 | - | CAIRANTASYNEQFF | TGTGCCATCCGAGCAAACACAGCCTCCTACAATGAGCAGTTCTTC
TRBJ1-1 | - | TRBV6-5 | - | CASSLGQMNTEAFF | TGTGCCAGCAGTTTGGGACAAATGAACACTGAAGCTTTCTTT
TRBJ2-5 | TRBD1 | TRBV10-3 | - | CAISGQGGQETQYF | TGTGCCATCAGTGGACAGGGGGGTCAAGAGACCCAGTACTTC
TRBJ1-2 | - | TRBV5-1 | - | CASSLAGQEIYTF | TGCGCCAGCAGCTTGGCGGGACAAGAAATCTACACCTTC